This T cell receptor beta chain originates from a study of identical twins (dated by TCRdb to the mid-2010s). Regarding the complete study: The study deep-sequenced TCR alpha and beta repertoires from monozygotic twins, unrelated adults of various ages and cord blood to test whether fetal clonotypes persist. Replicate twin experiments were performed at different times using different library preparation protocols to rule out contamination. Results the study describes overall, beyond this receptor: Conclusions relied on cross-sectional statistical analysis, since the same donors could not be followed over many years. Out-of-frame TCR alpha sequences shared between twins showed an excess of low generation-probability sequences compared with coincidental sharing between unrelated individuals. Abundant cord blood beta clonotypes carried fewer insertions; young adult naive repertoires showed a weaker similar trend, while memory repertoires showed none. Invariant T cells such as MAIT and iNKT could partly confound zero-insertion analyses, though diverse VJ usage argued against this for most clonotypes. Excess twin sharing in beta out-of-frame sequences was weaker because fewer shared sequences lowered the signal-to-noise ratio. Recombination models systematically underestimated out-of-frame TCR alpha sharing in monozygotic twins but agreed with sharing between unrelated individuals.

Including the terminal cysteine and phenylalanine, the CDR3 comprises 16 residues. Only the CDR3 DNA is retained, 48 bases long and in frame from the first base. The V end gives up 6 bases and the J end 2 bases, leaving 8 bases in the junction not matched to a gene. This clonotype was counted many times. No antigen is known for it. Base qualities are not provided; no much larger clone lies one nucleotide away. Every donor was a healthy Caucasian. The twin cohort comprised three pairs of female monozygotic twins, all aged about 18 to 30 years. CD4+ and CD8+ T cell populations were isolated with positive isolation kits from Invitrogen. The library was built by means of 5' RACE. The run used an Illumina HiSeq 2000. Template switching added a universal primer binding site, and the final cDNA carried a unique molecular identifier that allowed TCR cDNA molecules to be counted accurately. Specific primers in the conserved constant-segment region were used to synthesize first-strand cDNA for TCR alpha and beta chains. To control for contamination, every cDNA library was double barcoded, receiving both a SMART-Mk sample barcode and Illumina barcodes. TruSeq adapter sequences along with Illumina sample barcodes were introduced in two successive PCR steps. Sequencing of the TCR alpha and beta cDNA libraries was done on the Illumina HiSeq platform using custom primers. The study's own analysis went as follows. Raw reads were processed with MiGEC to extract unique molecular identifiers, and MiXCR was used to determine CDR3 positions. For each individual, recombination models were inferred using an EM algorithm with the repgenHMM and IGoR tools. The analysis of shared clonotypes was done with the tcR package in R, with sharing normalized by the product of cloneset sizes. To study raw recombination free of thymic and clonal selection effects, out-of-frame nonproductive sequences were analyzed. TCRdb applied fastp at Q25 and MiXCR to the public reads, then kept only in-frame beta chains. Each CDR3 protein appears once, grouped with its most common genes and DNA. It is TCRdb's table, rather than the study itself, that gives the V and J calls and clone size. Here the sample has a few hundred thousand distinct CDR3 sequences; approximately 16% occur a single time. The ten biggest clones cover roughly 0.4% of the sample.

This same sample was also part of a study on yellow fever vaccine responses in identical twins. The second publication reports: According to the authors, in identical twins the way T cells responded to vaccination appeared partly convergent and partly personalized. In the study, vaccine-responding T cell clones were precisely tracked in identical twins.

Sequenced material: CD4+ T cells sorted from blood. The sequence is built from TRBV12-3 or TRBV12-4 and TRBJ1-5, with 9 bases aligning to TRBD1. The clonotype comes from a woman aged 18-29 years in good health. The nucleotide sequence is given as TGTGCCAGCAGCCGAGGGACAGGGTCGGGCAATCAGCCCCAGCATTTT. Translation gives CASSRGTGSGNQPQHF.